These 12 T cell receptor beta chains originate from one sample sequenced in a study of cytomegalovirus exposure and HLA in healthy donors (dated by TCRdb to between 2016 and 2019). The method was the immunoSEQ multiplex PCR assay. The source is immuneACCESS, and TCRdb retained only in-frame sequences with V and J called. Part of the clones is not carried over; for the studies checked, unresolved V genes explain less than half of this, and the remainder is unexplained. For this sample there are approximately 110,000 clones; around 94% appear just once. Jointly, the top ten make up less than 1.5% of the sample. The sequenced sample consisted of PBMCs. These receptors were collected from a woman aged 18-29 years in good health and CMV-seronegative.

The chain joins TRBV2 to TRBJ2-5; possibly TRBD1 for D (5 bases). The V and J ends lost 4 bases and 3 bases respectively, with 18 bases between them. The CDR3 consists of 16 residues. The germline gives CDR1 SNHLY, CDR2 FYNNEI. The DNA of the CDR3 is TGTGCCAGCAGTGTTCGGCAGGGATTGTCCAAAGAGACCCAGTACTTC. Protein: CASSVRQGLSKETQYF.

The gene calls are TRBV4-1 and TRBJ1-1; TRBD1 is a possible D gene (6 bases). V lost 4 bases and J 8 bases, leaving 8 bases between the germline ends. This CDR3 spans 11 amino acids. Looked up from germline, CDR1 is MGHRA and CDR2 is YSYEKL. CDR3 DNA: TGCGCCAGCAGCCGGCAGGGGGAAGCTTTCTTT. Translation gives CASSRQGEAFF.

The rearrangement uses TRBV4-1 and TRBJ2-3; D perhaps matches TRBD1 (5 bases). V gave up 0 bases and J gave up 2 bases, with 9 bases separating them. Germline V CDR1 and CDR2: MGHRA, YSYEKL. This CDR3 comprises 15 residues. CDR3 region: CASSQEGRYTDTQYF. CDR3 bases: TGCGCCAGCAGCCAAGAGGGGCGCTACACAGATACGCAGTATTTT.

Turning to this clone: This same CDR3 is encoded by further DNA sequences in the sample. The rearrangement joins TRBV19 to TRBJ1-1; 7 bases are a match to TRBD1. Germline V gene sequence: CDR1 LNHDA, CDR2 SQIVND (reference sequence). Trimming cost V 3 bases and J 3 bases; bases outside gene matches: 1. This CDR3 has 13 residues. CDR3 nucleotide sequence: TGTGCCAGTAGTATCGACAGGGACACTGAAGCTTTCTTT. This sequence encodes CASSIDRDTEAFF. Combining the CDR3 with reference TRBV19 and TRBJ1-1 gives the whole variable domain DGGITQSPKYLFRKEGQNVTLSCEQNLNHDAMYWYRQDPGQGLRLIYYSQIVNDFQKGDIAEGYSVSREKKESFPLTVTSAQKNPTAFYLCASSIDRDTEAFFGQGTRLTVV.

The chain combines TRBV6-5 with TRBJ1-1; the match to TRBD1 covers 7 bases. The length of the CDR3 is 14 residues. The V and J ends lost 5 bases and 1 base, in that order; junction bases with no gene match: 4. Germline CDR1 and CDR2: MNHEY and SVGAGI. The DNA for the CDR3 is TGTGCCAGCAGTCGAAGGACAGGGAACACTGAAGCTTTCTTT. Amino acid sequence: CASSRRTGNTEAFF.

The chain is built from TRBV10-3 and TRBJ2-3, with a possible D match to TRBD1 (6 bases). The germline gives CDR1 ENHRY, CDR2 SYGVKD. The CDR3 extends over 13 amino acids. V was cut by 11 bases and J by 3 bases, with 15 bases left in between. The CDR3: CAAGHTGTDTQYF. DNA for the CDR3: TGTGCCGCAGGACACACAGGGACAGATACGCAGTATTTT.

Worth noting for this clone: Other DNA sequences within the sample encode an identical CDR3. The V and J genes are TRBV27 and TRBJ2-3; TRBD2 aligns across 11 bases. CDR1 is MNHEY and CDR2 is SMNVEV in the germline V gene (reference sequence). With V trimmed by 0 bases and J by 6 bases, 5 bases remained unmatched. This CDR3 is built from 16 residues. CDR3 DNA: TGTGCCAGCAGTTTATCTAGCGGGAGGGCCGCGGATACGCAGTATTTT. As protein: CASSLSSGRAADTQYF.

The V call is TRBV7-9, the J call TRBJ2-3, with TRBD2 identical over 11 bases. Trimming removed 5 bases from V and 8 bases from J; junction bases left unmatched: 12. The germline V gene has CDR1 SEHNR and CDR2 FQNEAQ (reference sequence). CDR3 size: 16 residues. DNA of the CDR3: TGTGCCAGCAGCCATGGGACTAGCGGTGGGCAGGGTACGCAGTATTTT. Amino acids: CASSHGTSGGQGTQYF.

This chain links TRBV5-5 with TRBJ2-7; 15 nucleotides agree with TRBD2. The CDR3 contains 16 residues. After removal of 4 bases from V and 7 bases from J, the junction contained 9 bases not matched to a gene. The germline CDR1 and CDR2 sequences are SGHKS and YYEKEE (reference sequence). The CDR3 nucleotides are TGTGCCAGCAGCCTGATTGTGGGACTAGCGGGAGGAGAGCAGTACTTC. Amino acids: CASSLIVGLAGGEQYF. The variable domain in full, with the rest retrieved from reference TRBV5-5 and TRBJ2-7, is DAGVTQSPTHLIKTRGQQVTLRCSPISGHKSVSWYQQVLGQGPQFIFQYYEKEERGRGNFPDRFSARQFPNYSSELNVNALLLGDSALYLCASSLIVGLAGGEQYFGPGTRLTVT.

This sequence joins TRBV2 and TRBJ2-3, with TRBD2 matching 14 bases. Germline CDR1 is SNHLY and CDR2 is FYNNEI. With V trimmed by 1 base and J by 6 bases, 6 bases remained unmatched. The CDR3 covers 17 residues. The CDR3 protein is CASSEGGLAGEGDTQYF. The CDR3, as DNA: TGTGCCAGCAGTGAAGGGGGACTAGCGGGGGAGGGCGATACGCAGTATTTT.

The chain recombines TRBV6-5 with TRBJ2-7; 10 nucleotides line up with TRBD2. The germline gives CDR1 MNHEY, CDR2 SVGAGI. The trim removed 6 bases at V and 5 bases at J, leaving 10 bases unmatched. The CDR3 totals 15 residues. The CDR3 region has the DNA TGTGCCAGCAGGAGCAGCGGGAGGGGCCACCACGAGCAGTACTTC. Residues: CASRSSGRGHHEQYF.

The chain carries TRBV23-1 and TRBJ1-5; tentatively, D is TRBD1 (6 bases). TRBV23-1 is designated an ORF whose function remains uncertain. This CDR3 comprises 20 residues. Trimming pared 6 bases from V and 3 bases from J, leaving 30 bases between. The CDR3 reads CASSPCGQGPGEGYNQPQHF. CDR3 in DNA: TGCGCCAGCAGCCCCTGCGGCCAGGGGCCAGGAGAAGGGTACAATCAGCCCCAGCATTTT.